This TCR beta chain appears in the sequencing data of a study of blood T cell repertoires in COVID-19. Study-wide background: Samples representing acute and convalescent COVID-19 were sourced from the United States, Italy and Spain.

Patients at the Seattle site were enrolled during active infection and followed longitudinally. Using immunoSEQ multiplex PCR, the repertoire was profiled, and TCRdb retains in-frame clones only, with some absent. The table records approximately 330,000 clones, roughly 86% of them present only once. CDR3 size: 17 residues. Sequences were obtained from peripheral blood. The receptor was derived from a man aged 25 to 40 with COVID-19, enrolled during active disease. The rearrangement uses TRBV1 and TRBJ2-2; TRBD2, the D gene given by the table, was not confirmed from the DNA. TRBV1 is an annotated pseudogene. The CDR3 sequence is CTSSKALAGVHTGELFF. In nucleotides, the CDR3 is TGCACCAGCAGCAAGGCACTAGCGGGGGTCCACACCGGGGAGCTGTTTTTT.